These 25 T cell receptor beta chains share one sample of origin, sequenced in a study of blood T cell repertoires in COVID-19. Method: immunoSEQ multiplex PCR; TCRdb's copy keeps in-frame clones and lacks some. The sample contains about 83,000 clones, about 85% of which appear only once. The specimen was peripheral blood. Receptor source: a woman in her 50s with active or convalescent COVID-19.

DNA of the CDR3: TGTGCCAGTAGTCCCGACAGGGGGTATGGCTACACCTTC. Its protein product is CASSPDRGYGYTF. The chain joins TRBV19 to TRBJ1-2, with TRBD1 matching over 9 bases. CDR1 is LNHDA and CDR2 is SQIVND in the germline V gene (reference sequence). Unmatched junction bases numbered 3, after V lost 5 bases and J lost 5 bases. The CDR3 totals 13 residues.

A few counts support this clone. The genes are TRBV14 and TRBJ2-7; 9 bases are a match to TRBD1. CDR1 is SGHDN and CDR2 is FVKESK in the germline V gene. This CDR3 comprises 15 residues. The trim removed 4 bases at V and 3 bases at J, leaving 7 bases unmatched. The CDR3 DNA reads TGTGCCAGCAGCCCGGGACAGGGAGAGGGCTACGAGCAGTACTTC. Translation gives CASSPGQGEGYEQYF.

This chain's CDR3 is CASSRSDRYTEAFF. For the CDR3, the DNA is TGTGCCAGTAGTAGATCGGACAGGTACACTGAAGCTTTCTTT. This chain connects TRBV19 to TRBJ1-1, with 7 bases aligning to TRBD1. Trimming at V came to 4 bases and at J to 3 bases, leaving 5 bases not matched to a gene. CDR1 and CDR2 from the germline V gene are LNHDA and SQIVND (reference sequence). This CDR3 region has 14 residues.

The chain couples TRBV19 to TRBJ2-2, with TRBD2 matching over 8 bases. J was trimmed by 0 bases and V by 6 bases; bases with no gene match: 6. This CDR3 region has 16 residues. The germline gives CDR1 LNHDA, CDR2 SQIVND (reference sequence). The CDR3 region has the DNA TGTGCCAGTAGGAGCGCGGGGGGCCCGAACACCGGGGAGCTGTTTTTT. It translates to CASRSAGGPNTGELFF.

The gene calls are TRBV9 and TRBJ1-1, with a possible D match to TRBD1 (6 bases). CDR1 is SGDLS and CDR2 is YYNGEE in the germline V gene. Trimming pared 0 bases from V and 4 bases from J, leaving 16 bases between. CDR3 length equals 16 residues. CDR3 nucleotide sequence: TGTGCCAGCAGCGTAGGGACCCAGGGGAGGGCCACTGAAGCTTTCTTT. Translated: CASSVGTQGRATEAFF. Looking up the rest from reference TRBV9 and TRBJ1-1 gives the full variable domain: DSGVTQTPKHLITATGQRVTLRCSPRSGDLSVYWYQQSLDQGLQFLIQYYNGEERAKGNILERFSAQQFPDLHSELNLSSLELGDSALYFCASSVGTQGRATEAFFGQGTRLTVV.

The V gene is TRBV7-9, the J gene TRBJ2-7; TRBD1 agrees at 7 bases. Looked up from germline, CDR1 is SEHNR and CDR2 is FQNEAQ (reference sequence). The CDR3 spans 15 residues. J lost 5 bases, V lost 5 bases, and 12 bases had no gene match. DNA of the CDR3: TGTGCCAGCAGCCCCCGACAGGGAGCGGCTAACGAGCAGTACTTC. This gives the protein CASSPRQGAANEQYF.

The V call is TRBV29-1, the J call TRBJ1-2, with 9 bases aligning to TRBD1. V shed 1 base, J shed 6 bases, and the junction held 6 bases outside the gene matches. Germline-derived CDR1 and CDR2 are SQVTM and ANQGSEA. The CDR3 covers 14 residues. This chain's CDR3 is CSVEATGGGDGYTF. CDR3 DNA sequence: TGCAGCGTTGAAGCCACAGGGGGCGGCGATGGCTACACCTTC. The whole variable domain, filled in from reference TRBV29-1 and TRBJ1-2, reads SAVISQKPSRDICQRGTSLTIQCQVDSQVTMMFWYRQQPGQSLTLIATANQGSEATYESGFVIDKFPISRPNLTFSTLTVSNMSPEDSSIYLCSVEATGGGDGYTFGSGTRLTVV.

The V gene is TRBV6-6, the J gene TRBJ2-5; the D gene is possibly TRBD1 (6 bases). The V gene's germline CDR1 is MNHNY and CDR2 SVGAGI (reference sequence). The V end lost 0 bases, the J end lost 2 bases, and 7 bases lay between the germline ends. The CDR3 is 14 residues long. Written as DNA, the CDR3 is TGTGCCAGCAGTTACTCGACAGGACAAGAGACCCAGTACTTC. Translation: CASSYSTGQETQYF.

CDR3 in amino acids: CASSRIGQANQPQHF. For the CDR3, the DNA is TGTGCCAGCTCCAGGATTGGACAGGCCAATCAGCCCCAGCATTTT. V gene TRBV18 combines with J gene TRBJ1-5, with TRBD1 matching over 7 bases. The length of the CDR3 is 15 residues. The V gene end was trimmed by 6 bases and the J gene end by 3 bases; junction bases not matched to a gene: 8. Germline CDR1 KGHSH, CDR2 LQKENI.

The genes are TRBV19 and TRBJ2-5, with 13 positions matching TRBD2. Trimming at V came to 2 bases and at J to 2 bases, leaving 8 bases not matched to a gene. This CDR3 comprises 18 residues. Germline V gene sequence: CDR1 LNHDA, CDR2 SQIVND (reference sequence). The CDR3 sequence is CASSIMTSGGLRQETQYF. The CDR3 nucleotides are TGTGCCAGTAGTATAATGACTAGCGGGGGGCTTCGGCAAGAGACCCAGTACTTC.

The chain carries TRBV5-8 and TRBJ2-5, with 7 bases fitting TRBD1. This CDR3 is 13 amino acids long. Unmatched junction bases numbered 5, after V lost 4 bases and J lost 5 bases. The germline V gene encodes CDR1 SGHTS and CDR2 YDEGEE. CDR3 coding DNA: TGTGCCAGCAGCCGCGAGGGGGCCGAGACCCAGTACTTC. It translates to CASSREGAETQYF.

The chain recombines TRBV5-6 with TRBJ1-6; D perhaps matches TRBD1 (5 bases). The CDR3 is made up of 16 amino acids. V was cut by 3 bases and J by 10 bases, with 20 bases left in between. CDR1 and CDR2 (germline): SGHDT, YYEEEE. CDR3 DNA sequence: TGTGCCAGCAGCTCGGTAGGGGAGGGCCAATGGTCACCCCTCCACTTT. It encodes CASSSVGEGQWSPLHF. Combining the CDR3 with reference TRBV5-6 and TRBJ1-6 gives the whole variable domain DAGVTQSPTHLIKTRGQQVTLRCSPKSGHDTVSWYQQALGQGPQFIFQYYEEEERQRGNFPDRFSGHQFPNYSSELNVNALLLGDSALYLCASSSVGEGQWSPLHFGNGTRLTVT.

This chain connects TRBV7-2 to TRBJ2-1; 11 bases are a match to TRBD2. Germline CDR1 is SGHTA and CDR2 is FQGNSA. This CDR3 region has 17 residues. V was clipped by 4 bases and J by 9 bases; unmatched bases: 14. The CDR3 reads CASSSRLAGPRGGEQFF. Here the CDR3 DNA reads TGTGCCAGCAGCTCCAGACTAGCGGGGCCCCGGGGAGGTGAGCAGTTCTTC.

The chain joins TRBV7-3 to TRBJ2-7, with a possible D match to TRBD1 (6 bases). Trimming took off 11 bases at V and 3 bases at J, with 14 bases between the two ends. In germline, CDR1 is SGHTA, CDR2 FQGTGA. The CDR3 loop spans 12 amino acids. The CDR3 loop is CAEHDRHYEQYF. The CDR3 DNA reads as TGTGCCGAACACGACAGGCACTACGAGCAGTACTTC.

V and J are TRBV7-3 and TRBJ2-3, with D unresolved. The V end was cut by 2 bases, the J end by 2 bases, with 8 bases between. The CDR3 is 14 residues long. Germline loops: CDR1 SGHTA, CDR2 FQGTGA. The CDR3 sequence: CASSLGPATDTQYF. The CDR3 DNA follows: TGTGCCAGCAGCTTAGGGCCAGCCACAGATACGCAGTATTTT.

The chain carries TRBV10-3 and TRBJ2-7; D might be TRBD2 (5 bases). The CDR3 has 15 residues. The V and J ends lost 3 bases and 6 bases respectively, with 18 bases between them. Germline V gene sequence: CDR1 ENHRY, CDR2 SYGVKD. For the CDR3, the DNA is TGTGCCATCAGTGAAAGCGGTCTAGTTCAAAGCGAGCAGTACTTC. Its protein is CAISESGLVQSEQYF.

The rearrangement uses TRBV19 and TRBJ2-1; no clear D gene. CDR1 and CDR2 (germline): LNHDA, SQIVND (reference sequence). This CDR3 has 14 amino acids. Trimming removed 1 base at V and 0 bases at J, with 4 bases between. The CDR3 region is CASSIGGSYNEQFF. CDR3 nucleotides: TGTGCCAGTAGTATAGGCGGCTCCTACAATGAGCAGTTCTTC.

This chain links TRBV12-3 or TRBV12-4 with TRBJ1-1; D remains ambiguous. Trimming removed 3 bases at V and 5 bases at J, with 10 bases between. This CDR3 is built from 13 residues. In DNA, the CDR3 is TGTGCCAGCAGTTTGGCCACGGGGACTGAAGCTTTCTTT. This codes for CASSLATGTEAFF.

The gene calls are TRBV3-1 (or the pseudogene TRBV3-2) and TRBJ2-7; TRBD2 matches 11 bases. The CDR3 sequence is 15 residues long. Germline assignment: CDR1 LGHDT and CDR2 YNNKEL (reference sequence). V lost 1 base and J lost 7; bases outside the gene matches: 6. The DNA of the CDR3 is TGTGCCAGCAGCCAAGGGCCTAGCGGGGGGTGGGAGCAGTACTTC. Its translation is CASSQGPSGGWEQYF.

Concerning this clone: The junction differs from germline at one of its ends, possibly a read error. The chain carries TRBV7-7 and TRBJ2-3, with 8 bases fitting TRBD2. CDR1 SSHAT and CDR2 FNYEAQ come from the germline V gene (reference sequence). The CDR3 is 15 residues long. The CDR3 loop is CASSLAGLFTDTQYF. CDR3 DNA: TGTGCTAGCAGCTTAGCGGGACTTTTCACAGATACGCAGTATTTT.

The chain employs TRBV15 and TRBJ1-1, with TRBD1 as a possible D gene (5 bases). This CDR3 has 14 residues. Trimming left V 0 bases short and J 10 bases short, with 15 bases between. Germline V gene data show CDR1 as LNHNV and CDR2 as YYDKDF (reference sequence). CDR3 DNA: TGTGCCACCAGCAGAGATCAGGAGGGCAGGGCAGCTTTCTTT. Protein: CATSRDQEGRAAFF.

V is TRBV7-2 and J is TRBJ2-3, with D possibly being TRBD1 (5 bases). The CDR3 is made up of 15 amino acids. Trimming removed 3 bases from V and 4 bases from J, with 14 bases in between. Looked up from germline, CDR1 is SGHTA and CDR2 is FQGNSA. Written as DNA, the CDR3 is TGTGCCAGCAGCTTTTGGGGCGCCGGGCCAGATACGCAGTATTTT. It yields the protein CASSFWGAGPDTQYF.

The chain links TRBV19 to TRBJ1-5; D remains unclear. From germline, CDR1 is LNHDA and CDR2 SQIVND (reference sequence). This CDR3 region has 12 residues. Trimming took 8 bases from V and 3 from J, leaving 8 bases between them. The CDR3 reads CASESLNQPQHF. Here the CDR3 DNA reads TGTGCCAGTGAAAGCCTCAATCAGCCCCAGCATTTT.

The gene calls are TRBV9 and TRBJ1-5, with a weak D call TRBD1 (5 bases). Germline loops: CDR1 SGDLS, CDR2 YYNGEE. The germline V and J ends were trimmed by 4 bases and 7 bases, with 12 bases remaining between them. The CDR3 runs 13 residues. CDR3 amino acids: CASSPAQGQPQHF. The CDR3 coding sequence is TGTGCCAGCAGCCCCGCTCAGGGCCAGCCCCAGCATTTT.

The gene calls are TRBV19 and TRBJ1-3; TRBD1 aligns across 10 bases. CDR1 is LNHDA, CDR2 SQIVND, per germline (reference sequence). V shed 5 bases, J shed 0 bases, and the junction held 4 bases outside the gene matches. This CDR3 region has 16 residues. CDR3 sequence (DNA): TGTGCCAGTAGTCCGGACAGGGGGGCCTCTGGAAACACCATATATTTT. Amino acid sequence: CASSPDRGASGNTIYF.